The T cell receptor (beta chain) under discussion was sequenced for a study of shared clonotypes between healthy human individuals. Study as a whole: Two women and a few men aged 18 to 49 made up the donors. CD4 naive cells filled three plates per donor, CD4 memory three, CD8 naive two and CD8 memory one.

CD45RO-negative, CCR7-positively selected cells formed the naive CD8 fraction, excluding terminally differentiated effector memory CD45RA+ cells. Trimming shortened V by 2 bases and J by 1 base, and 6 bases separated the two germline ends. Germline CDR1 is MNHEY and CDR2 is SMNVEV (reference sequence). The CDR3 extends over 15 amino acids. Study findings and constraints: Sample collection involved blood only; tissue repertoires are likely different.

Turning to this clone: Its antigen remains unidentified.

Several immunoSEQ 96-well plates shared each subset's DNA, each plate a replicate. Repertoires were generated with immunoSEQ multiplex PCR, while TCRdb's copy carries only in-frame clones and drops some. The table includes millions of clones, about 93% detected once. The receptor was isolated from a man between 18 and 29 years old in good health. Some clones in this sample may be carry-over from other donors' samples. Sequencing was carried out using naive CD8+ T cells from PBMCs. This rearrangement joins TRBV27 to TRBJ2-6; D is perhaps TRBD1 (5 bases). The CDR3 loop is CASSLAGSGANVLTF. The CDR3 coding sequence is TGTGCCAGCAGTTTAGCAGGGTCTGGGGCCAACGTCCTGACTTTC.